What follows describes a single T cell receptor beta chain. This entry comes from a study of blood T cells in healthy people across ages. A sample-barcoded 5' primer and a J-beta primer mix were used in a second PCR of about 6 to 11 cycles. TCRdb itself ran the 5' RACE reads through MiXCR, one entry per CDR3 protein. The sample holds around 970,000 distinct CDR3 sequences, roughly 47% seen once. With 0 bases clipped from V and 0 bases from J, the junction kept 6 bases outside the gene matches. CDR3 length equals 18 residues. CDR1 SGHRS and CDR2 YFSETQ come from the germline V gene. Material for sequencing was blood. This sequence was found in a woman aged 60-75 years in good health. The V gene is TRBV5-1, the J gene TRBJ2-6; 7 bases align to TRBD1. The CDR3 nucleotides read TGCGCCAGCAGCTTGGTAACAGGGGACCTCTCTGGGGCCAACGTCCTGACTTTC. It translates to CASSLVTGDLSGANVLTF.